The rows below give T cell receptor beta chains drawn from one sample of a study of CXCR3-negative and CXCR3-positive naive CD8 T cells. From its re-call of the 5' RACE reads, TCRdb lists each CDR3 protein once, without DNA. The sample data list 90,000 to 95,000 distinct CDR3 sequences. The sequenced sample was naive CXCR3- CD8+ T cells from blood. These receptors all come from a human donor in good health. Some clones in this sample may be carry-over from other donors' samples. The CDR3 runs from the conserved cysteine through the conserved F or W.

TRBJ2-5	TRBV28	CASSKTRGRSPRQETQYF
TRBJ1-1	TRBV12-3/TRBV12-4	CASRTDTEAFF
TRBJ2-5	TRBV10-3	CAISANPEGLAGETQYF
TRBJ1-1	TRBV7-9	CASSLGVGITEAFF
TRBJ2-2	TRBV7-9	CASSSPLEPIESGELFF
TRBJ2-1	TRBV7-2	CASPHERLADSSYNEQFF
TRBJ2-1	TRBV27	CASSLSVGARFGNEQFF
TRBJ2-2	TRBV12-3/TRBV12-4	CASSDRGAGTGELFF
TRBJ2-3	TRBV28	CASTSASGSRDTQYF
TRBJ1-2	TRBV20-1	CSARDIARPNYGYTF
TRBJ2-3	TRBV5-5	CASSLVTSGGTSTDTQYF
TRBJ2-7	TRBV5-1	CASSSDSYAYEQYF
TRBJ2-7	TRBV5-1	CASSLETGSPYEQYF
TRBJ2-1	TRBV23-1	CASSQSGPSGNEQFF
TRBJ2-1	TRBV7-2	CASSPPGTEYNEQFF
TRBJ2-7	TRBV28	CASSLPGPAYEQYF
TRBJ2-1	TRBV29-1	CSVRDSSYNELFF
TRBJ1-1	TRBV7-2	CASSLVSRAEAFF
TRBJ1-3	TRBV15	CATSRDWSGQSGNTIYF
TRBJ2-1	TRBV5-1	CASSLSQGYNEQFF
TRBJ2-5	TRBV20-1	CSARDIGRGEETQYF
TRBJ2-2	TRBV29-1	CSVVLDRSTGELFF
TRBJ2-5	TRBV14	CASSREMGLANKETQYF
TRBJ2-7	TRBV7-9	CASSYPPGGPYEQYF
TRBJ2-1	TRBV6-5	CASSYVQRGGEQFF
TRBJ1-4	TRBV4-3	CASSQDRVGDRLNEKLFF
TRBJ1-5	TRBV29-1	CSVEIWVSNQPQHF
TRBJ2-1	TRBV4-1	CASSQDVGPPGSNEQFF
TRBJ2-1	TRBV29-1	CSAVEDNEQFF
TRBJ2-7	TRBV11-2	CASSLVGGALDEQYF
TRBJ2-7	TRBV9	CASSVGDVYEQYF
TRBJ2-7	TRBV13	CASSFLRASYEQYF
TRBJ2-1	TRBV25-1	CASSEPLPGQGYNEQFF
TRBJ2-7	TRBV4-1	CASSQDPTSGSLYEQYF
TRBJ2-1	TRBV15	CATQGLSPYNEQFF
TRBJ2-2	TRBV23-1	CASSQCHRHQRSNTGELFF
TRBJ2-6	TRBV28	CASSPPRGTNVLTF
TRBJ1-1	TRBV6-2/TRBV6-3	CASSYEWDGNTEAFF
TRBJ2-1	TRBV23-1	CASSQSLLSGPYNEQFF
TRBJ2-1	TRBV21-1	CASSKDQDPLRYNEQFF